These T cell receptor beta chains were read from a single sample in a study of cytomegalovirus exposure and HLA in healthy donors. Profiled with immunoSEQ multiplex PCR; TCRdb holds only in-frame clones, not every one. The sample lists about 200,000 clones, less than 90% occurring once. What was sequenced was PBMCs. The receptors shown here come from a woman aged 25-40 years in good health and CMV-seronegative. Each CDR3 is given with its conserved first and last residue. The D gene is left open where the match is weak. The size entry is marked missing in some rows and otherwise reads once, few, many or a size class.

J gene: TRBJ2-3; D gene: .; V gene: TRBV5-6; clone size: .; CDR3 protein: CASSILRGNTQYF; CDR3 DNA: TGTGCCAGCAGCATCCTAAGGGGAAATACGCAGTATTTT
J gene: TRBJ1-4; D gene: TRBD1; V gene: TRBV28; clone size: .; CDR3 protein: CAGFDRDICEKLFF; CDR3 DNA: TGTGCCGGCTTCGACAGGGACATATGTGAAAAACTGTTTTTT
J gene: TRBJ2-1; D gene: .; V gene: TRBV27; clone size: .; CDR3 protein: CASSYLQGYEQFF; CDR3 DNA: TGTGCCAGCAGTTACCTACAGGGTTATGAGCAGTTCTTC
J gene: TRBJ1-2; D gene: TRBD1; V gene: TRBV5-1; clone size: once; CDR3 protein: CASSLDGTGTGYTF; CDR3 DNA: TGCGCCAGCAGCTTGGACGGGACAGGAACTGGCTACACCTTC
J gene: TRBJ2-7; D gene: TRBD1; V gene: TRBV28; clone size: few; CDR3 protein: CASSLNEGAEQYF; CDR3 DNA: TGTGCCAGCAGTTTGAATGAGGGGGCCGAGCAGTACTTC
J gene: TRBJ2-2; D gene: TRBD2; V gene: TRBV5-1; clone size: once; CDR3 protein: CASSLSLAVGTGELFF; CDR3 DNA: TGCGCCAGCAGCTTATCACTAGCGGTGGGCACCGGGGAGCTGTTTTTT
J gene: TRBJ2-7; D gene: TRBD1; V gene: TRBV7-9; clone size: .; CDR3 protein: CASSLLGTAYEQYF; CDR3 DNA: TGTGCCAGCAGTTTGCTCGGGACAGCGTACGAGCAGTACTTC
J gene: TRBJ2-7; D gene: .; V gene: TRBV10-3; clone size: .; CDR3 protein: CAISGSGNSHEQYF; CDR3 DNA: TGTGCCATCAGCGGATCCGGGAATAGCCACGAGCAGTACTTC
J gene: TRBJ2-3; D gene: TRBD2; V gene: TRBV6-1; clone size: .; CDR3 protein: CASRKRGDTDTQYF; CDR3 DNA: TGTGCCAGCAGGAAGCGGGGGGACACAGATACGCAGTATTTT
J gene: TRBJ2-3; D gene: .; V gene: TRBV7-9; clone size: .; CDR3 protein: CASSLGRGVDTQYF; CDR3 DNA: TGTGCCAGCAGCTTAGGCAGGGGAGTCGATACGCAGTATTTT
J gene: TRBJ2-5; D gene: .; V gene: TRBV6-1; clone size: .; CDR3 protein: CASSSSGLGQTQYF; CDR3 DNA: TGTGCCAGCAGTAGTAGCGGACTCGGGCAGACCCAGTACTTC
J gene: TRBJ1-1; D gene: .; V gene: TRBV6-5; clone size: .; CDR3 protein: CASSTDMTNTEAFF; CDR3 DNA: TGTGCCAGCAGTACGGACATGACGAACACTGAAGCTTTCTTT
J gene: TRBJ2-7; D gene: TRBD1; V gene: TRBV29-1; clone size: .; CDR3 protein: CSVLGTGPNEQYF; CDR3 DNA: TGCAGCGTTTTGGGGACAGGTCCTAACGAGCAGTACTTC
J gene: TRBJ1-4; D gene: .; V gene: TRBV5-1; clone size: .; CDR3 protein: CASSLAGGGEKLFF; CDR3 DNA: TGCGCCAGCAGCTTGGCGGGGGGTGGAGAAAAACTGTTTTTT
J gene: TRBJ2-7; D gene: .; V gene: TRBV5-1; clone size: .; CDR3 protein: CASSIRQAGEEAYEQYF; CDR3 DNA: TGCGCCAGCAGCATTCGACAGGCAGGCGAGGAGGCCTACGAGCAGTACTTC
J gene: TRBJ1-3; D gene: .; V gene: TRBV9; clone size: once; CDR3 protein: CASSVGRLSGNTIYF; CDR3 DNA: TGTGCCAGCAGCGTAGGGCGGCTCTCTGGAAACACCATATATTTT
J gene: TRBJ1-1; D gene: TRBD1; V gene: TRBV2; clone size: .; CDR3 protein: CASRGTGGANTEAFF; CDR3 DNA: TGTGCCAGCAGAGGGACAGGGGGAGCGAACACTGAAGCTTTCTTT
J gene: TRBJ1-1; D gene: TRBD1; V gene: TRBV28; clone size: .; CDR3 protein: CASSSDRNEAFF; CDR3 DNA: TGTGCCAGCAGCTCGGACAGGAATGAAGCTTTCTTT
J gene: TRBJ2-1; D gene: TRBD1; V gene: TRBV6-5; clone size: .; CDR3 protein: CASSSYDRVDYNEQFF; CDR3 DNA: TGTGCCAGCAGTTCCTACGACAGGGTAGACTACAATGAGCAGTTCTTC
J gene: TRBJ2-1; D gene: .; V gene: TRBV6-4; clone size: .; CDR3 protein: CASSSEGNYNEQFF; CDR3 DNA: TGTGCCAGCAGTTCGGAGGGCAACTACAATGAGCAGTTCTTC
J gene: TRBJ1-5; D gene: .; V gene: TRBV5-3; clone size: once; CDR3 protein: CARSTDLPAQHF; CDR3 DNA: TGTGCCAGAAGCACAGACCTTCCAGCCCAGCATTTT
J gene: TRBJ2-1; D gene: .; V gene: TRBV11-3; clone size: .; CDR3 protein: CASSYHGGSRDEQFF; CDR3 DNA: TGTGCCAGCAGCTACCACGGGGGATCCAGGGATGAGCAGTTCTTC
J gene: TRBJ2-5; D gene: .; V gene: TRBV12-5; clone size: .; CDR3 protein: CASGWRLGPDETQYF; CDR3 DNA: TGTGCTAGTGGTTGGCGTTTGGGGCCGGATGAGACCCAGTACTTC
J gene: TRBJ2-7; D gene: TRBD1; V gene: TRBV5-8; clone size: .; CDR3 protein: CASSPTLWTGSYEQYF; CDR3 DNA: TGTGCCAGCAGCCCCACCCTGTGGACAGGGTCCTACGAGCAGTACTTC
J gene: TRBJ2-5; D gene: .; V gene: TRBV7-2; clone size: once; CDR3 protein: CASSSTGSGTQYF; CDR3 DNA: TGTGCCAGCAGCTCGACAGGTTCGGGGACCCAGTACTTC
J gene: TRBJ1-2; D gene: .; V gene: TRBV2; clone size: .; CDR3 protein: CASSEQAYGYTF; CDR3 DNA: TGTGCTAGCAGCGAACAGGCCTATGGCTACACCTTC
J gene: TRBJ1-4; D gene: TRBD1; V gene: TRBV7-2; clone size: .; CDR3 protein: CASSLAGQGTEKLFF; CDR3 DNA: TGTGCCAGCAGCTTAGCGGGACAGGGGACTGAAAAACTGTTTTTT
J gene: TRBJ2-7; D gene: TRBD1; V gene: TRBV28; clone size: once; CDR3 protein: CASSLQGATEQYF; CDR3 DNA: TGTGCCAGCAGCTTACAGGGGGCTACCGAGCAGTACTTC
J gene: TRBJ1-3; D gene: .; V gene: TRBV21-1; clone size: few; CDR3 protein: CASSKPTGGSGNTIYF; CDR3 DNA: TGTGCCAGCAGCAAACCCACCGGGGGGAGTGGAAACACCATATATTTT
J gene: TRBJ1-6; D gene: .; V gene: TRBV14; clone size: .; CDR3 protein: CASSQAQQHVYNSPLHF; CDR3 DNA: TGTGCCAGCAGCCAAGCCCAACAGCACGTCTATAATTCACCCCTCCACTTT
J gene: TRBJ2-5; D gene: TRBD2; V gene: TRBV11-2; clone size: .; CDR3 protein: CASSLVTGTSDETQYF; CDR3 DNA: TGTGCCAGCAGCTTAGTAACCGGGACTAGCGATGAGACCCAGTACTTC
J gene: TRBJ1-4; D gene: .; V gene: TRBV5-1; clone size: .; CDR3 protein: CASSLGGDNEKLFF; CDR3 DNA: TGCGCCAGCAGCTTAGGGGGAGATAATGAAAAACTGTTTTTT
J gene: TRBJ2-1; D gene: TRBD2; V gene: TRBV5-4; clone size: .; CDR3 protein: CASSFGGRGYNEQFF; CDR3 DNA: TGTGCCAGCAGCTTCGGCGGGAGGGGTTACAATGAGCAGTTCTTC
J gene: TRBJ1-2; D gene: TRBD1; V gene: TRBV2; clone size: .; CDR3 protein: CASRGSRGNGYTF; CDR3 DNA: TGTGCCAGTCGAGGAAGCAGGGGGAATGGCTACACCTTC
J gene: TRBJ1-2; D gene: .; V gene: TRBV7-2; clone size: .; CDR3 protein: CASRPQAHANYGYTF; CDR3 DNA: TGTGCCAGCAGACCCCAGGCCCATGCTAACTATGGCTACACCTTC
J gene: TRBJ2-5; D gene: .; V gene: TRBV5-5; clone size: .; CDR3 protein: CASSSSRVVETQYF; CDR3 DNA: TGTGCCAGCAGCTCCAGCAGGGTAGTTGAGACCCAGTACTTC
J gene: TRBJ2-2; D gene: TRBD2; V gene: TRBV25-1; clone size: .; CDR3 protein: CASSDFSGRAVTGELFF; CDR3 DNA: TGTGCCAGCAGTGATTTTAGCGGGAGAGCCGTCACCGGGGAGCTGTTTTTT
J gene: TRBJ2-1; D gene: .; V gene: TRBV2; clone size: .; CDR3 protein: CASKTQYNEQFF; CDR3 DNA: TGTGCCAGCAAAACACAATACAATGAGCAGTTCTTC
J gene: TRBJ1-4; D gene: .; V gene: TRBV28; clone size: .; CDR3 protein: CASSPPRQDEKLFF; CDR3 DNA: TGTGCCAGCAGCCCCCCCCGACAGGATGAAAAACTGTTTTTT
J gene: TRBJ2-3; D gene: TRBD2; V gene: TRBV7-2; clone size: .; CDR3 protein: CASSSGGGTDTQYF; CDR3 DNA: TGTGCCAGCAGCTCCGGGGGGGGAACAGATACGCAGTATTTT
J gene: TRBJ2-1; D gene: .; V gene: TRBV5-1; clone size: .; CDR3 protein: CASSATVNNEQFF; CDR3 DNA: TGCGCCAGCAGCGCGACAGTGAACAATGAGCAGTTCTTC
J gene: TRBJ2-1; D gene: TRBD2; V gene: TRBV14; clone size: once; CDR3 protein: CASSQGNFRLAGLDEQFF; CDR3 DNA: TGTGCCAGCAGCCAAGGTAATTTCAGGCTAGCGGGACTCGATGAGCAGTTCTTC
J gene: TRBJ1-1; D gene: .; V gene: TRBV15; clone size: once; CDR3 protein: CATSSNRWTEAFF; CDR3 DNA: TGTGCCACCAGCAGTAACAGGTGGACTGAAGCTTTCTTT
J gene: TRBJ1-2; D gene: TRBD1; V gene: TRBV6-5; clone size: .; CDR3 protein: CASRKTSGGEGYTF; CDR3 DNA: TGTGCCAGCAGAAAAACTTCAGGGGGAGAGGGCTACACCTTC
J gene: TRBJ2-3; D gene: TRBD1; V gene: TRBV7-2; clone size: .; CDR3 protein: CASSTGQGRDTQYF; CDR3 DNA: TGTGCCAGCAGCACTGGACAGGGGAGAGATACGCAGTATTTT
J gene: TRBJ2-2; D gene: TRBD1; V gene: TRBV6-1; clone size: .; CDR3 protein: CASSEVGQGNTGELFF; CDR3 DNA: TGTGCCAGCAGTGAAGTGGGACAGGGAAACACCGGGGAGCTGTTTTTT
J gene: TRBJ2-7; D gene: TRBD2; V gene: TRBV7-3; clone size: once; CDR3 protein: CASSLDGTSGKLSF; CDR3 DNA: TGTGCCAGCAGCTTGGACGGGACTAGCGGGAAGCTATCCTTC
J gene: TRBJ1-2; D gene: .; V gene: TRBV6-6; clone size: .; CDR3 protein: CASSSDSPLWDGYTF; CDR3 DNA: TGTGCCAGCAGTTCTGACTCTCCCCTTTGGGATGGCTACACCTTC
J gene: TRBJ2-5; D gene: TRBD1; V gene: TRBV5-1; clone size: .; CDR3 protein: CASSWTGTGGEETQYF; CDR3 DNA: TGCGCCAGCAGCTGGACCGGGACAGGGGGCGAAGAGACCCAGTACTTC
J gene: TRBJ2-2; D gene: .; V gene: TRBV7-8; clone size: .; CDR3 protein: CASSLGRLLTGELFF; CDR3 DNA: TGTGCCAGCAGCTTAGGCAGACTACTCACCGGGGAGCTGTTTTTT
J gene: TRBJ2-5; D gene: .; V gene: TRBV5-1; clone size: .; CDR3 protein: CASSLTAQETQYF; CDR3 DNA: TGCGCCAGCAGCTTAACCGCGCAAGAGACCCAGTACTTC
J gene: TRBJ2-2; D gene: TRBD1; V gene: TRBV14; clone size: .; CDR3 protein: CASSFRQGLFAGELFF; CDR3 DNA: TGTGCCAGCAGCTTCCGACAGGGTTTATTCGCCGGGGAGCTGTTTTTT
J gene: TRBJ2-7; D gene: TRBD1; V gene: TRBV28; clone size: .; CDR3 protein: CASSYRGTYEQYF; CDR3 DNA: TGTGCCAGCAGTTACAGGGGTACATACGAGCAGTACTTC
J gene: TRBJ2-2; D gene: .; V gene: TRBV28; clone size: .; CDR3 protein: CASSILSGELFF; CDR3 DNA: TGTGCCAGCAGTATTTTATCCGGGGAGCTGTTTTTT
J gene: TRBJ2-1; D gene: TRBD2; V gene: TRBV5-1; clone size: .; CDR3 protein: CASSLTTGLAAYNEQFF; CDR3 DNA: TGCGCCAGCAGCTTGACGACTGGACTAGCGGCTTACAATGAGCAGTTCTTC